Below are 18 T cell receptor beta chains sequenced from a single sample in a study of graft-versus-host responses after intestinal transplantation. No antigen has been assigned to these receptors. Profiling relied on immunoSEQ multiplex PCR, and the TCRdb table lists in-frame clones only, not all of them. The sample contains roughly 100,000 clones, roughly 89% of which appear only once. The sample consisted of unstimulated CD4+ T cells sorted from spleen or lymph node cells, taken before transplant. All receptors derive from a human donor who was the organ donor for an intestinal transplant.

The V gene is TRBV6-1, the J gene TRBJ1-2; TRBD1 agrees at 7 bases. J lost 0 bases, V lost 4 bases, and 2 bases had no gene match. CDR3 length: 14 amino acids. Germline-derived CDR1 and CDR2 are MNHNS and SASEGT. This chain's CDR3 is CASSVQGANYGYTF. The CDR3, as DNA: TGTGCCAGCAGTGTCCAGGGGGCTAACTATGGCTACACCTTC.

This chain joins TRBV25-1 and TRBJ2-7; TRBD2 aligns across 7 bases. The CDR3 length is 12 residues. Germline V gene sequence: CDR1 MGHDK, CDR2 SYGVNS. Losses at the gene ends were 6 bases for V and 3 bases for J; bases not matched to a gene: 2. The CDR3 loop reads CASRGGIYEQYF. In DNA form, the CDR3 reads TGTGCCAGCAGGGGAGGGATCTACGAGCAGTACTTC.

The chain recombines TRBV15 with TRBJ2-1; 7 bases are shared with TRBD2. Unmatched junction bases numbered 6, after V lost 1 base and J lost 0 bases. The CDR3 sequence is 17 residues long. Germline CDR1 is LNHNV and CDR2 is YYDKDF (reference sequence). CDR3 loop: CATSRGTRGSSYNEQFF. The DNA for the CDR3 is TGTGCCACCAGCAGAGGGACGCGGGGGAGCTCCTACAATGAGCAGTTCTTC.

The V call is TRBV7-9, the J call TRBJ2-1; D may be TRBD1 (5 bases). The CDR3 covers 12 residues. Per the germline V gene, CDR1 is SEHNR and CDR2 is FQNEAQ (reference sequence). V was clipped by 5 bases and J by 9 bases, with 11 bases between them. The CDR3 nucleotides are TGTGCCAGCAGCACCGGACAAGGTGAGCAGTTCTTC. Protein product: CASSTGQGEQFF.

DNA for the CDR3: TGTGCCGCTCCGGGACAGGGGAACACTGAAGCTTTCTTT. The encoded protein is CAAPGQGNTEAFF. V and J are TRBV6-4 and TRBJ1-1; 9 bases align to TRBD1. Germline assignment: CDR1 MRHNA and CDR2 SNTAGT. The CDR3 spans 13 residues. The trim removed 11 bases at V and 1 base at J, leaving 5 bases unmatched.

V and J are TRBV4-2 and TRBJ2-7, with a tentative D call TRBD2 (5 bases). Germline loops: CDR1 LGHNA, CDR2 YNFKEQ. The length of the CDR3 is 14 residues. V was shortened by 1 base and J by 7 bases, with 14 bases between the two germline ends. The CDR3 protein is CASSQVSLAGEQYF. The CDR3 DNA sequence: TGTGCCAGCAGCCAAGTGTCCCTAGCAGGAGAGCAGTACTTC.

This chain links TRBV4-2 with TRBJ1-1; no reliable D call. V lost 1 base to trimming and J lost 0 bases, with 9 bases between them. This CDR3 comprises 15 residues. The germline V gene encodes CDR1 LGHNA and CDR2 YNFKEQ. CDR3 bases: TGTGCCAGCAGCCAAGCGTCAGCGATGAACACTGAAGCTTTCTTT. It yields the protein CASSQASAMNTEAFF.

This chain uses TRBV11-1 with TRBJ2-1; 10 positions agree with TRBD2. V lost 7 bases to trimming and J lost 2 bases; unmatched junction nucleotides: 5. Germline values: CDR1 SGHAT, CDR2 FQDESV (reference sequence). CDR3 length: 15 residues. DNA of the CDR3: TGTGCCAGCACCCTAGCGGGGGCCCCCTACAATGAGCAGTTCTTC. As protein: CASTLAGAPYNEQFF.

The rearrangement links TRBV9 to TRBJ2-1, with TRBD2 identical over 12 bases. Germline loops: CDR1 SGDLS, CDR2 YYNGEE. V dropped 3 bases and J dropped 8; count of bases not matched to a gene: 6. The length of the CDR3 is 15 residues. The CDR3 region is CASSAGLAGWDEQFF. In DNA form, the CDR3 reads TGTGCCAGCAGCGCTGGACTAGCGGGGTGGGATGAGCAGTTCTTC. Complete variable domain (other parts from reference TRBV9 and TRBJ2-1): DSGVTQTPKHLITATGQRVTLRCSPRSGDLSVYWYQQSLDQGLQFLIQYYNGEERAKGNILERFSAQQFPDLHSELNLSSLELGDSALYFCASSAGLAGWDEQFFGPGTRLTVL.

The rearrangement links TRBV6-1 to TRBJ1-5; the match to TRBD1 covers 7 bases. V trimming: 3 bases; J trimming: 9 bases; junction bases outside the gene matches: 2. CDR1 and CDR2 (germline): MNHNS, SASEGT. This CDR3 is 12 amino acids long. CDR3 nucleotides: TGTGCCAGCAGTGAGACAGGGCGGCCCCAGCATTTT. Translated, it gives CASSETGRPQHF.

This chain uses TRBV6-5 with TRBJ1-2; maybe TRBD1 (6 bases). CDR3 length: 15 amino acids. V lost 4 bases, J lost 8 bases, and 20 bases lay in between. The germline V gene encodes CDR1 MNHEY and CDR2 SVGAGI. This CDR3 reads CASSWESGQTMGYTF. The CDR3 DNA reads TGTGCCAGCAGTTGGGAGTCGGGACAAACCATGGGCTACACCTTC.

The J gene is TRBJ2-5, the V gene TRBV4-1; D might be TRBD2 (6 bases). The DNA end lines up better with TRBJ2-7; the J call may be wrong. The CDR3 is 14 residues long. Germline V CDR1 and CDR2: MGHRA, YSYEKL. The CDR3 nucleotides read TGCGCCAGCAGCCCTCGGGGACTGCCCTACGAGCAGTACTTC. Translated, it gives CASSPRGLPYEQYF.

The chain joins TRBV9 to TRBJ2-2; 16 bases fit TRBD2. V dropped 3 bases and J dropped 4; count of bases not matched to a gene: 6. The V gene's germline CDR1 is SGDLS and CDR2 YYNGEE. This CDR3 is 18 amino acids long. CDR3 protein: CASSEGLAGGPVTGELFF. The CDR3 coding sequence is TGTGCCAGCAGCGAGGGACTAGCGGGGGGGCCGGTCACCGGGGAGCTGTTTTTT.

The rearrangement joins TRBV5-1 to TRBJ2-7, with TRBD1 matching 8 bases. V shed 4 bases and J 4 bases; nucleotides not matched to a gene: 10. The CDR3 sequence is 15 residues long. The V gene's germline CDR1 is SGHRS and CDR2 YFSETQ. CDR3 sequence reads: CASSQWTGSRYEQYF. The CDR3 region has the DNA TGCGCCAGCAGCCAGTGGACAGGGAGTAGGTACGAGCAGTACTTC.

The chain is built from TRBV6-5 and TRBJ1-3; 8 bases agree with TRBD1. V dropped 5 bases and J dropped 0; count of bases not matched to a gene: 3. The CDR3 has 15 residues. Germline CDR1 is MNHEY and CDR2 is SVGAGI. For the CDR3, the DNA is TGTGCCAGCAGTACCGACAGGGGCTCTGGAAACACCATATATTTT. Protein: CASSTDRGSGNTIYF.

CDR3 coding DNA: TGCAGCGTTAGCGGACGGCGGAACACTGAAGCTTTCTTT. It is translated as CSVSGRRNTEAFF. The V call is TRBV29-1, the J call TRBJ1-1; no reliable D call. Germline CDR1 and CDR2: SQVTM and ANQGSEA. V shed 5 bases and J shed 1 base, with 11 bases lying between them. The CDR3 has 13 residues.

This clone was seen a single time. The V gene is TRBV9, the J gene TRBJ2-3, with a weak D call TRBD2 (5 bases). Germline CDR1 reads SGDLS; CDR2 reads YYNGEE. This CDR3 is built from 16 residues. Trimming left V 5 bases short and J 0 bases short, with 16 bases between. The DNA of the CDR3 is TGTGCCAGCAGTGCCAATAGCGAGTTGAGCACAGATACGCAGTATTTT. Its translation: CASSANSELSTDTQYF. The full variable domain, completed using reference TRBV9 and TRBJ2-3, is DSGVTQTPKHLITATGQRVTLRCSPRSGDLSVYWYQQSLDQGLQFLIQYYNGEERAKGNILERFSAQQFPDLHSELNLSSLELGDSALYFCASSANSELSTDTQYFGPGTRLTVL.

The J gene is TRBJ2-3, the V gene TRBV10-3; 12 bases align to TRBD1. Germline assignment: CDR1 ENHRY and CDR2 SYGVKD. CDR3 length: 17 residues. After removal of 2 bases from V and 4 bases from J, the junction contained 7 bases not matched to a gene. As DNA, the CDR3 is TGTGCCATCAGTGAGGCCGTGGGACAGGGGGCCGCAGATACGCAGTATTTT. The encoded protein is CAISEAVGQGAADTQYF.